The sequence of this T cell receptor beta chain was determined in a study of T cells in localized non-small cell lung cancer. To note about this clone: The target antigen is unknown.

Notes on the study in general: The highest T cell clonality was in uninvolved adjacent lung, above tumor.

CDR1 and CDR2 from the germline V gene are MNHGY and SAAAGT. The V gene lost 2 bases and the J gene lost 8 bases, with 7 bases spanning the gap. The CDR3 totals 12 residues. Data came from immunoSEQ multiplex PCR; TCRdb stores just in-frame clones and leaves some out. The table records about 2,600 clones, approximately 22% of them present only once. The chain employs TRBV6-8 and TRBJ2-1, with D unresolved. Sequenced here: lung tumor tissue, sampled before any cancer treatment. The TCR originated in a male donor aged 60 or over with stage III squamous cell lung carcinoma. The CDR3 DNA reads TGTGCCAGCAGTTACCGCGTATATGAGCAGTTCTTC. This translates into CASSYRVYEQFF.